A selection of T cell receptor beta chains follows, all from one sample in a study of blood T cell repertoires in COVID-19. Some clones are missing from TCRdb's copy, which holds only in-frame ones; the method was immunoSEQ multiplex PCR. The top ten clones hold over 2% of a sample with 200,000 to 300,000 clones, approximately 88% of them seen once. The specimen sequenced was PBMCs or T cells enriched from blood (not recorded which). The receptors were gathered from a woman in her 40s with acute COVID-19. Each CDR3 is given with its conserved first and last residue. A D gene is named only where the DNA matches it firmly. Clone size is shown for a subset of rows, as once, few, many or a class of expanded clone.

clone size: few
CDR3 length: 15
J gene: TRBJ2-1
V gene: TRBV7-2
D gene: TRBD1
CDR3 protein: CASSHDRGSYNEQFF
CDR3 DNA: TGTGCCAGCAGCCATGACAGGGGAAGCTACAATGAGCAGTTCTTC

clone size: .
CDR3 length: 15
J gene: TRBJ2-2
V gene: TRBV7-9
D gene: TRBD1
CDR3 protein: CASSLSGQGAGELFF
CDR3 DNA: TGTGCCAGCAGCTTATCGGGTCAGGGGGCCGGGGAGCTGTTTTTT

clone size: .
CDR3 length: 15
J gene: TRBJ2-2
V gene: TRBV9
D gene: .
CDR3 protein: CASSAGATNTGELFF
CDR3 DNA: TGTGCCAGCAGCGCCGGTGCTACGAACACCGGGGAGCTGTTTTTT

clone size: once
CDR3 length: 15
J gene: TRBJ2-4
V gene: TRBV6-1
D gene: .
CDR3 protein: CASSELGFAKNIQYF
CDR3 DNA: TGTGCCAGCAGTGAACTGGGCTTTGCCAAAAACATTCAGTACTTC

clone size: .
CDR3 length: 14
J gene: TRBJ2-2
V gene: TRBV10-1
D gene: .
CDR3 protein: CASSVDRNTGELFF
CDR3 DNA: TGCGCCAGCAGTGTAGACAGAAACACCGGGGAGCTGTTTTTT

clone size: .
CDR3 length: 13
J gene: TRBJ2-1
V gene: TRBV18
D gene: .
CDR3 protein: CASSLEGHHEQFF
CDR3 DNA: TGTGCCAGCTCTCTTGAGGGACATCATGAGCAGTTCTTC

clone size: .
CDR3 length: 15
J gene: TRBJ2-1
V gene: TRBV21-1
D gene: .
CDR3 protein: CASREQGALYNEQFF
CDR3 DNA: TGTGCCAGCAGAGAACAGGGGGCGCTATACAATGAGCAGTTCTTC

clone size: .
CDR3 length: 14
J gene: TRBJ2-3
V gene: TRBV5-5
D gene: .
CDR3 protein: CASSLKQGADTQYF
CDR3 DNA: TGTGCCAGCAGCTTGAAGCAGGGCGCAGATACGCAGTATTTT

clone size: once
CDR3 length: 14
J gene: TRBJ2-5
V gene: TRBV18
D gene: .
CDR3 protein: CASSPGVNGETQYF
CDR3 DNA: TGTGCCAGCTCACCGGGAGTCAACGGGGAGACCCAGTACTTC

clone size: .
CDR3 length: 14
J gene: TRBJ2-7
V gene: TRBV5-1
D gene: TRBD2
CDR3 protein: CASSLRRGGPEQYF
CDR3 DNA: TGCGCCAGCAGCTTGCGGCGGGGGGGCCCCGAGCAGTACTTC

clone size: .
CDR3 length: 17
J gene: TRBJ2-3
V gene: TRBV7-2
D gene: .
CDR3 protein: CASSLGSGLAGTDTQYF
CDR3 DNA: TGTGCCAGCAGCTTGGGTAGCGGTCTCGCGGGCACAGATACGCAGTATTTT

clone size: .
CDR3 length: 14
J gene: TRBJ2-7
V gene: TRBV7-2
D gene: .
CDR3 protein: CASSSPRGSYEQYF
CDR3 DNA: TGTGCCAGCAGCAGCCCCCGGGGTTCCTACGAGCAGTACTTC

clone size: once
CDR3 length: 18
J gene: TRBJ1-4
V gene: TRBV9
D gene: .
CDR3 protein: CASSVGFGTEHINEKLFF
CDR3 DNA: TGTGCCAGCAGCGTAGGGTTTGGTACGGAGCATATTAATGAAAAACTGTTTTTT

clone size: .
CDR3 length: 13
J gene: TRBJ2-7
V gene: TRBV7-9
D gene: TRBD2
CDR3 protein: CASSRLAGYEQYF
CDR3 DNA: TGTGCCAGCAGCCGACTAGCGGGTTACGAGCAGTACTTC

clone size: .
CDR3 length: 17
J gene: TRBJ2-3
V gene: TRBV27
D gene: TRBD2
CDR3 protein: CASSLRTSGLPSDTQYF
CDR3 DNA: TGTGCCAGCAGTTTACGGACTAGCGGGCTACCCTCAGATACGCAGTATTTT

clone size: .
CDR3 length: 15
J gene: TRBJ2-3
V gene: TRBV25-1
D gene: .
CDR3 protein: CASSGPGLSVDTQYF
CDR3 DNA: TGTGCCAGCAGTGGACCGGGACTTAGCGTAGATACGCAGTATTTT

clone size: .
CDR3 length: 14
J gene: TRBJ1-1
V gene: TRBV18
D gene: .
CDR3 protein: CASSPLIGDTEAFF
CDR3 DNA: TGTGCCAGCTCACCACTTATAGGGGACACTGAAGCTTTCTTT

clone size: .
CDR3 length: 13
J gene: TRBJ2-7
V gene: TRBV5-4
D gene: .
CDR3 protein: CASSLPRSYEQYF
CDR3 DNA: TGTGCCAGCAGCTTGCCGCGCTCCTACGAGCAGTACTTC

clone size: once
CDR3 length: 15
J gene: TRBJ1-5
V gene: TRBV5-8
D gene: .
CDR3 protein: CASSLDGDSNQPQHF
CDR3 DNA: TGTGCCAGCAGCTTGGACGGAGATAGCAATCAGCCCCAGCATTTT

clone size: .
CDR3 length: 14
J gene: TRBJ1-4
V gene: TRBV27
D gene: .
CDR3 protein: CASSFSGVEEKLFF
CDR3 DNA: TGTGCCAGCAGTTTTTCAGGGGTCGAAGAAAAACTGTTTTTT

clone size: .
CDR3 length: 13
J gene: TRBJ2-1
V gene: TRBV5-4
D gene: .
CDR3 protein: CASSLAREWVQFF
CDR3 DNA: TGTGCCAGCAGCTTGGCCAGGGAATGGGTGCAGTTCTTC

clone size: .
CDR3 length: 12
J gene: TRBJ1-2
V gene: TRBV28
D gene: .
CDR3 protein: CASSFSGYGYTF
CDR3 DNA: TGTGCCAGCAGTTTTTCGGGGTATGGCTACACCTTC

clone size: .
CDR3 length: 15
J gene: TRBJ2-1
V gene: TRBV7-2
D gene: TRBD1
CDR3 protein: CASSLYRGLNNEQFF
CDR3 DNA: TGTGCCAGCAGCCTCTACAGGGGGCTGAACAATGAGCAGTTCTTC

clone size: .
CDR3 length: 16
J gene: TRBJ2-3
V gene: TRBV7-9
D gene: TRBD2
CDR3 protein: CASSPTSGTSTDTQYF
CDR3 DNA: TGTGCCAGCAGCCCAACTAGCGGGACTAGCACAGATACGCAGTATTTT

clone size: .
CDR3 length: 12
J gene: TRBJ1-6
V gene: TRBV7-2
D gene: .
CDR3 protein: CASSLTGYTLIF
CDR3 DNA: TGTGCCAGCAGCTTAACCGGGTACACTCTTATTTTT

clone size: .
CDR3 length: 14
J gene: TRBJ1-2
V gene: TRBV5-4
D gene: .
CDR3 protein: CASSLDGGPYGYTF
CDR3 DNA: TGTGCCAGCAGCTTGGATGGGGGCCCCTATGGCTACACCTTC

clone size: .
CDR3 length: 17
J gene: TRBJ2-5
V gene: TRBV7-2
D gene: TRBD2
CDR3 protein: CASSFQGLPRLTETQYF
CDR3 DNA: TGTGCCAGCAGTTTTCAGGGACTACCACGACTCACGGAGACCCAGTACTTC

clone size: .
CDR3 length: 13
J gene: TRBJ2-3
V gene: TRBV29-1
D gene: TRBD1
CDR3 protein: CSARQGGTDTQYF
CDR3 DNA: TGCAGCGCTAGACAGGGGGGCACAGATACGCAGTATTTT

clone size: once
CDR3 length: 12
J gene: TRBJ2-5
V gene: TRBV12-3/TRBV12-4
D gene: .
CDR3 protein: CASTSGEGTQYF
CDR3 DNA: TGTGCCAGCACCTCAGGGGAGGGGACCCAGTACTTC

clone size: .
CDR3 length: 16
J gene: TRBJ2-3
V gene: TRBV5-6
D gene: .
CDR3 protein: CASSTLQGYLTDTQYF
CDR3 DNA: TGTGCCAGCAGCACCCTCCAGGGTTACCTCACAGATACGCAGTATTTT

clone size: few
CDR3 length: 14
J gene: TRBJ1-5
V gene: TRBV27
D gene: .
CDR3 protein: CASRVGGGGQPQHF
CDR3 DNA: TGTGCCAGCAGGGTGGGAGGGGGTGGTCAGCCCCAGCATTTT

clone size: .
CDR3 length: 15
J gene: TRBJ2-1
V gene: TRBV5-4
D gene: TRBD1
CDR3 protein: CASSRTGVPDNEQFF
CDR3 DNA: TGTGCCAGCAGCAGAACAGGGGTTCCCGACAATGAGCAGTTCTTC

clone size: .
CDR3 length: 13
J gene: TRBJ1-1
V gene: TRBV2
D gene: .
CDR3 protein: CASSVSQVPEAFF
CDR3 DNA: TGTGCCAGCAGTGTTTCCCAGGTACCAGAAGCTTTCTTT

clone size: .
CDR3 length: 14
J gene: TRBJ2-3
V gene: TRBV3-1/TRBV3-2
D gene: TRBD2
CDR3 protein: CASSPGLAGATQYF
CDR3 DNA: TGTGCCAGCAGCCCGGGACTAGCGGGAGCTACGCAGTATTTT

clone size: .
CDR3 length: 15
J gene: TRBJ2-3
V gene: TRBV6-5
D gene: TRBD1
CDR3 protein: CASSRGTGGIDTQYF
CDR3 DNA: TGTGCCAGCAGTCGCGGGACAGGGGGCATAGATACGCAGTATTTT

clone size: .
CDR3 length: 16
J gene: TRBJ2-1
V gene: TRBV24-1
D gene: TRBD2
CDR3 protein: CATSDPSGSSYNEQFF
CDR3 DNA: TGTGCCACCAGTGACCCTAGCGGGAGCTCCTACAATGAGCAGTTCTTC

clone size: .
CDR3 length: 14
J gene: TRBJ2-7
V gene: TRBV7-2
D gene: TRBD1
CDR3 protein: CASSPMDREDEQYF
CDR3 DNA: TGTGCCAGCAGTCCGATGGACAGGGAAGACGAGCAGTACTTC

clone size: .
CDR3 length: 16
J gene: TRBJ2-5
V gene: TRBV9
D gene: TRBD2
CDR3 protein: CASSVGTGLAEETQYF
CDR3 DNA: TGTGCCAGCAGCGTAGGTACGGGACTAGCGGAAGAGACCCAGTACTTC

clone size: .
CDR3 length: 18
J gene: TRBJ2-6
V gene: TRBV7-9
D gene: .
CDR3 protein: CASSFRPLTGIGANVLTF
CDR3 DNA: TGTGCCAGCAGCTTCCGACCCCTTACAGGGATTGGGGCCAACGTCCTGACTTTC

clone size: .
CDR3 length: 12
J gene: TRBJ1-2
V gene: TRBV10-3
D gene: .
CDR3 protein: CAINRAEGGYTF
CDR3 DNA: TGTGCCATCAACAGGGCCGAGGGAGGCTACACCTTC